The rows below give T cell receptor beta chains drawn from one sample of a study of T cell changes during pregnancy in multiple sclerosis. The assay was immunoSEQ multiplex PCR, and TCRdb's table has in-frame clones only and misses some. Here the sample spans tens of thousands of clones, 85% to 95% being singletons. The source material was CD4+ T cells from peripheral blood mononuclear cells, sampled before pregnancy. The receptors stem from a female donor with multiple sclerosis, enrolled in a pregnancy study. CDR3s include the opening cysteine and the closing phenylalanine or tryptophan. D genes are given only for firm matches. Size tells how often a clone was seen (once, few, many) or the class of an expanded clone, and some rows leave it out.

cdr3_nt: TGCGCCAGCAGTATGGGGACTAGCGGACAAGAGACCCAGTACTTC
cdr3_aa: CASSMGTSGQETQYF
clone_size: -
j_call: TRBJ2-5
cdr3_length: 15
d_call: TRBD2
v_call: TRBV5-1

cdr3_nt: TGTGCCAGCAGCCAACACAGGGGCACGAACACTGAAGCTTTCTTT
cdr3_aa: CASSQHRGTNTEAFF
clone_size: -
j_call: TRBJ1-1
cdr3_length: 15
d_call: TRBD1
v_call: TRBV4-2

cdr3_nt: TGTGCCAGCTCACCACTCGGGCAAGAGACCCAGTACTTC
cdr3_aa: CASSPLGQETQYF
clone_size: -
j_call: TRBJ2-5
cdr3_length: 13
d_call: -
v_call: TRBV18

cdr3_nt: TGTGCCAGTAGTATAGTGACTAGCGGTAACAATGAGCAGTTCTTC
cdr3_aa: CASSIVTSGNNEQFF
clone_size: -
j_call: TRBJ2-1
cdr3_length: 15
d_call: TRBD2
v_call: TRBV19

cdr3_nt: TGTGCCAGCAGTTTGGTGCAAATTAGGGGCGAGCAGTACTTC
cdr3_aa: CASSLVQIRGEQYF
clone_size: -
j_call: TRBJ2-7
cdr3_length: 14
d_call: -
v_call: TRBV28

cdr3_nt: TGTGCCAGCAGCGACAGGGAGGGCCTAACAGATACGCAGTATTTT
cdr3_aa: CASSDREGLTDTQYF
clone_size: -
j_call: TRBJ2-3
cdr3_length: 15
d_call: -
v_call: TRBV9

cdr3_nt: TGCGCCAGCAGCTTGAACGGGGGTACAGAAAAACTGTTTTTT
cdr3_aa: CASSLNGGTEKLFF
clone_size: -
j_call: TRBJ1-4
cdr3_length: 14
d_call: -
v_call: TRBV5-1

cdr3_nt: TGTGCCAGCAGTTTATCAGGGCTCGATAACTATGGCTACACCTTC
cdr3_aa: CASSLSGLDNYGYTF
clone_size: -
j_call: TRBJ1-2
cdr3_length: 15
d_call: -
v_call: TRBV28

cdr3_nt: TGTGCCAGCAGTCATACAGGGATCAGGGGGAGGATGACTGAAGCTTTCTTT
cdr3_aa: CASSHTGIRGRMTEAFF
clone_size: -
j_call: TRBJ1-1
cdr3_length: 17
d_call: TRBD1
v_call: TRBV14

cdr3_nt: TGTGCCAGCACGCTGACAGGGGGCGCAGGTGATACGCAGTATTTT
cdr3_aa: CASTLTGGAGDTQYF
clone_size: -
j_call: TRBJ2-3
cdr3_length: 15
d_call: TRBD1
v_call: TRBV9

cdr3_nt: TGTGCCTGGAGTGGGGACAGGCCTAACACTGAAGCTTTCTTT
cdr3_aa: CAWSGDRPNTEAFF
clone_size: -
j_call: TRBJ1-1
cdr3_length: 14
d_call: TRBD1
v_call: TRBV30

cdr3_nt: TGTGCCAGCAGCCGCCGGACAGGGGCCGTTGATTGGACTGAAGCTTTCTTT
cdr3_aa: CASSRRTGAVDWTEAFF
clone_size: -
j_call: TRBJ1-1
cdr3_length: 17
d_call: TRBD1
v_call: TRBV7-2

cdr3_nt: TGTGCCAGCAGCGCGGGACTAGCGGGGTACACCGGGGAGCTGTTTTTT
cdr3_aa: CASSAGLAGYTGELFF
clone_size: -
j_call: TRBJ2-2
cdr3_length: 16
d_call: TRBD2
v_call: TRBV7-2

cdr3_nt: TGTGCCAGCAGCCCAGGGACTTTCTCCTACGAGCAGTACTTC
cdr3_aa: CASSPGTFSYEQYF
clone_size: -
j_call: TRBJ2-7
cdr3_length: 14
d_call: -
v_call: TRBV5-5

cdr3_nt: TGTGCCAGCAGTGGACTAGCGGGAGTGTTAACAGATACGCAGTATTTT
cdr3_aa: CASSGLAGVLTDTQYF
clone_size: -
j_call: TRBJ2-3
cdr3_length: 16
d_call: TRBD2
v_call: TRBV2

cdr3_nt: TGTGCCAGCAGCCGAGTAGCGGGAGGGATGAACACCGGGGAGCTGTTTTTT
cdr3_aa: CASSRVAGGMNTGELFF
clone_size: once
j_call: TRBJ2-2
cdr3_length: 17
d_call: TRBD2
v_call: TRBV7-6

cdr3_nt: TGTGCCAGCAGTTTGAAGCGGGAGAATTTTTACTTC
cdr3_aa: CASSLKRENFYF
clone_size: -
j_call: TRBJ2-5
cdr3_length: 12
d_call: TRBD2
v_call: TRBV6-1

cdr3_nt: TGTGCCACGGTAGCGGGAGGGAACCAAGAGACCCAGTACTTC
cdr3_aa: CATVAGGNQETQYF
clone_size: -
j_call: TRBJ2-5
cdr3_length: 14
d_call: TRBD2
v_call: TRBV15

cdr3_nt: TGTGCCAGCAAATCTACGCCCACCGGGGAGCTGTTTTTT
cdr3_aa: CASKSTPTGELFF
clone_size: -
j_call: TRBJ2-2
cdr3_length: 13
d_call: -
v_call: TRBV6-1

cdr3_nt: TGTGCCAGCAGCTTAATCTCGGGATACACCGGGGAGCTGTTTTTT
cdr3_aa: CASSLISGYTGELFF
clone_size: -
j_call: TRBJ2-2
cdr3_length: 15
d_call: -
v_call: TRBV5-4

cdr3_nt: TGTGCCAGCAGTCCGCTACTAGCGGGAGGCACCGGGGAGCTGTTTTTT
cdr3_aa: CASSPLLAGGTGELFF
clone_size: once
j_call: TRBJ2-2
cdr3_length: 16
d_call: TRBD2
v_call: TRBV27

cdr3_nt: TGTGCCAGCAGACGATCAGGGACTAGCGGGAGTATCTACGAGCAGTACTTC
cdr3_aa: CASRRSGTSGSIYEQYF
clone_size: -
j_call: TRBJ2-7
cdr3_length: 17
d_call: TRBD2
v_call: TRBV27

cdr3_nt: TGTGCCACCAGCAGGGCAGGGCCCGGGGAGCAGTACTTC
cdr3_aa: CATSRAGPGEQYF
clone_size: -
j_call: TRBJ2-7
cdr3_length: 13
d_call: -
v_call: TRBV15

cdr3_nt: TGTGCCAGCAGCTTAAAAGAGGCGGGCGAGGAAGTTAAAAATGAGCAGTTCTTC
cdr3_aa: CASSLKEAGEEVKNEQFF
clone_size: -
j_call: TRBJ2-1
cdr3_length: 18
d_call: -
v_call: TRBV7-3

cdr3_nt: TGTGCCAGCAGCCTTCACCCGGACTACACAGATACGCAGTATTTT
cdr3_aa: CASSLHPDYTDTQYF
clone_size: -
j_call: TRBJ2-3
cdr3_length: 15
d_call: -
v_call: TRBV5-6

cdr3_nt: TGTGCCAGCAGCTTAGTGCGACTAGCGGGAGGAAAAATCGGGGAGCTGTTTTTT
cdr3_aa: CASSLVRLAGGKIGELFF
clone_size: -
j_call: TRBJ2-2
cdr3_length: 18
d_call: TRBD2
v_call: TRBV11-1

cdr3_nt: TGTGCCAGCAGCTCCCCAGGAAGGACTGTTTTT
cdr3_aa: CASSSPGRTVF
clone_size: -
j_call: TRBJ1-4
cdr3_length: 11
d_call: -
v_call: TRBV11-2

cdr3_nt: TGTGCCAGTAGTTTCCGCGGACAGGGGGCCCAAGAGACCCAGTACTTC
cdr3_aa: CASSFRGQGAQETQYF
clone_size: -
j_call: TRBJ2-5
cdr3_length: 16
d_call: TRBD1
v_call: TRBV19

cdr3_nt: TGTGCCAGCAAGCGGGAGGGTACCACAGATACGCAGTATTTT
cdr3_aa: CASKREGTTDTQYF
clone_size: -
j_call: TRBJ2-3
cdr3_length: 14
d_call: TRBD2
v_call: TRBV2

cdr3_nt: TGTGCCAGCAGTCCCACCGGGACACTCTCTGGCTACACCTTC
cdr3_aa: CASSPTGTLSGYTF
clone_size: -
j_call: TRBJ1-2
cdr3_length: 14
d_call: -
v_call: TRBV6-6

cdr3_nt: TGTGCCAGTAGTATCCCTGTCGGGGACACCGGGGAGCTGTTTTTT
cdr3_aa: CASSIPVGDTGELFF
clone_size: once
j_call: TRBJ2-2
cdr3_length: 15
d_call: -
v_call: TRBV19

cdr3_nt: TGTGCCAGCCGCACTATCGGGACAGGGGGTGGAGGCTACACCTTC
cdr3_aa: CASRTIGTGGGGYTF
clone_size: -
j_call: TRBJ1-2
cdr3_length: 15
d_call: TRBD1
v_call: TRBV27

cdr3_nt: TGTGCCAGCAGTTCCGCAGGGACTATTCACACAGATACGCAGTATTTT
cdr3_aa: CASSSAGTIHTDTQYF
clone_size: -
j_call: TRBJ2-3
cdr3_length: 16
d_call: TRBD2
v_call: TRBV6-5

cdr3_nt: TGTGCCAGCAGCTTAGGACAGGCAGCACAAGAGACCCAGTACTTC
cdr3_aa: CASSLGQAAQETQYF
clone_size: -
j_call: TRBJ2-5
cdr3_length: 15
d_call: -
v_call: TRBV11-2

cdr3_nt: TGCGCCAGCAGTCAAGGGGACAGGGGTGCAGATACGCAGTATTTT
cdr3_aa: CASSQGDRGADTQYF
clone_size: -
j_call: TRBJ2-3
cdr3_length: 15
d_call: TRBD1
v_call: TRBV23-1

cdr3_nt: TGTGCCAGCAGCTCCGTCGGGGGACCCAACACTGAAGCTTTCTTT
cdr3_aa: CASSSVGGPNTEAFF
clone_size: -
j_call: TRBJ1-1
cdr3_length: 15
d_call: -
v_call: TRBV5-5

cdr3_nt: TGTGCCAGCCGCCGGGGCCAGCGGGTGGAGACCCAGTACTTC
cdr3_aa: CASRRGQRVETQYF
clone_size: -
j_call: TRBJ2-5
cdr3_length: 14
d_call: -
v_call: TRBV2

cdr3_nt: TGTGCCAGCAGTGTACTAGCGGGGGTATCGAACACCGGGGAGCTGTTTTTT
cdr3_aa: CASSVLAGVSNTGELFF
clone_size: -
j_call: TRBJ2-2
cdr3_length: 17
d_call: TRBD2
v_call: TRBV6-4

cdr3_nt: TGTGCCAGCGGAACAGGGAGGGCTGAAGCTTTCTTT
cdr3_aa: CASGTGRAEAFF
clone_size: -
j_call: TRBJ1-1
cdr3_length: 12
d_call: -
v_call: TRBV6-5

cdr3_nt: TGTGCCAGCAGCTCGACGAAGTGGGGCACAGGAGCAGCCAAAAACATTCAGTACTTC
cdr3_aa: CASSSTKWGTGAAKNIQYF
clone_size: -
j_call: TRBJ2-4
cdr3_length: 19
d_call: -
v_call: TRBV11-3

cdr3_nt: TGTGCCAGCAGGCGACTAGCGGGAGTCCAAGAGACCCAGTACTTC
cdr3_aa: CASRRLAGVQETQYF
clone_size: -
j_call: TRBJ2-5
cdr3_length: 15
d_call: TRBD2
v_call: TRBV6-6

cdr3_nt: TGCAGCGTTAGGACAGACTACGAGCAGTACTTC
cdr3_aa: CSVRTDYEQYF
clone_size: few
j_call: TRBJ2-7
cdr3_length: 11
d_call: -
v_call: TRBV29-1

cdr3_nt: TGCGCCAGCAGCTCGAGGGGGCAGGGCACTGAAGCTTTCTTT
cdr3_aa: CASSSRGQGTEAFF
clone_size: -
j_call: TRBJ1-1
cdr3_length: 14
d_call: TRBD1
v_call: TRBV5-1

cdr3_nt: TGCGCCAGCAGCCGATCGAGCGGCGGCTCCTACGAGCAGTACTTC
cdr3_aa: CASSRSSGGSYEQYF
clone_size: -
j_call: TRBJ2-7
cdr3_length: 15
d_call: -
v_call: TRBV4-3

cdr3_nt: TGTGCCAGCCTCAAGCGGGAGAACCGCGAGCAGTTCTTC
cdr3_aa: CASLKRENREQFF
clone_size: few
j_call: TRBJ2-1
cdr3_length: 13
d_call: TRBD2
v_call: TRBV11-1

cdr3_nt: TGTGCCAGCAGTTTGAGAATGGCCGGGGTAGAGACCCAGTACTTC
cdr3_aa: CASSLRMAGVETQYF
clone_size: -
j_call: TRBJ2-5
cdr3_length: 15
d_call: -
v_call: TRBV7-9

cdr3_nt: TGTGCCAGCAGCTTAGATCTAGCGGGAGGGCATTCTGCACACAATGAGCAGTTCTTC
cdr3_aa: CASSLDLAGGHSAHNEQFF
clone_size: -
j_call: TRBJ2-1
cdr3_length: 19
d_call: TRBD2
v_call: TRBV7-8

cdr3_nt: TGTGCCAGCAGCACCATTAGCGGGAGGCTGGAATCCGGGGAGCTGTTTTTT
cdr3_aa: CASSTISGRLESGELFF
clone_size: -
j_call: TRBJ2-2
cdr3_length: 17
d_call: TRBD2
v_call: TRBV7-8

cdr3_nt: TGTGCCAGCAGCTTAGCGTTGCGAGCGGGAGGGCCGGGGGAGACCCAGTACTTC
cdr3_aa: CASSLALRAGGPGETQYF
clone_size: -
j_call: TRBJ2-5
cdr3_length: 18
d_call: TRBD2
v_call: TRBV7-8

cdr3_nt: TGTGCCAGCAGCTCGGACAGGGCAAATTCCGTCACTGAAGCTTTCTTT
cdr3_aa: CASSSDRANSVTEAFF
clone_size: -
j_call: TRBJ1-1
cdr3_length: 16
d_call: TRBD1
v_call: TRBV7-2

cdr3_nt: TGTGCCAGCAGTGACCGGGACAGGGGGCGATTCCCCGGGGAGCTGTTTTTT
cdr3_aa: CASSDRDRGRFPGELFF
clone_size: -
j_call: TRBJ2-2
cdr3_length: 17
d_call: TRBD1
v_call: TRBV27

cdr3_nt: TGTGCCAGCAGCCTCCGGACTAGCGGGAGTTCAGAGACCCAGTACTTC
cdr3_aa: CASSLRTSGSSETQYF
clone_size: -
j_call: TRBJ2-5
cdr3_length: 16
d_call: TRBD2
v_call: TRBV5-6

cdr3_nt: TGTGCCAGCAGTTTAGGCGACAGGGGGCTGGGTCAGCCCCAGCATTTT
cdr3_aa: CASSLGDRGLGQPQHF
clone_size: -
j_call: TRBJ1-5
cdr3_length: 16
d_call: TRBD1
v_call: TRBV28

cdr3_nt: TGTGCCAGCAGCCCAGGCAGCTACGAGCAGTACTTC
cdr3_aa: CASSPGSYEQYF
clone_size: -
j_call: TRBJ2-7
cdr3_length: 12
d_call: -
v_call: TRBV7-3

cdr3_nt: TGTGCCAGCAGCTTAGGCGGGTCCAACAATGAGCAGTTCTTC
cdr3_aa: CASSLGGSNNEQFF
clone_size: -
j_call: TRBJ2-1
cdr3_length: 14
d_call: -
v_call: TRBV7-9

cdr3_nt: TGTGCCAGCAGTGAGTCGAGAGCAGATACGCAGTATTTT
cdr3_aa: CASSESRADTQYF
clone_size: -
j_call: TRBJ2-3
cdr3_length: 13
d_call: -
v_call: TRBV6-4